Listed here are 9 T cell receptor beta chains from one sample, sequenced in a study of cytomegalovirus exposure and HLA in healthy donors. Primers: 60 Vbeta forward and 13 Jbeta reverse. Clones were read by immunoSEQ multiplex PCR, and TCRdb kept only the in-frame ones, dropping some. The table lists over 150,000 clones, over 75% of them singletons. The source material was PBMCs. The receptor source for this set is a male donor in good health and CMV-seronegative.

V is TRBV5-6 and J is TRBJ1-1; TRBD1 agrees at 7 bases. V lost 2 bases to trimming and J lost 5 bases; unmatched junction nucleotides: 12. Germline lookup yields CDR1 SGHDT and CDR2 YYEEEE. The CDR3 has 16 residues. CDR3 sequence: CASSFRAGTVLTEAFF. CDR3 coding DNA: TGTGCCAGCAGCTTCAGAGCCGGGACAGTCTTAACTGAAGCTTTCTTT.

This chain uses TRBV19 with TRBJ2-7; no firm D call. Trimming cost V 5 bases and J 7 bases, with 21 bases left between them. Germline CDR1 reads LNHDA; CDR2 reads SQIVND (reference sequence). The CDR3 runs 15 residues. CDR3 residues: CASSVLPATFPEQYF. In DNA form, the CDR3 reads TGTGCCAGTAGTGTACTTCCTGCCACCTTTCCTGAGCAGTACTTC.

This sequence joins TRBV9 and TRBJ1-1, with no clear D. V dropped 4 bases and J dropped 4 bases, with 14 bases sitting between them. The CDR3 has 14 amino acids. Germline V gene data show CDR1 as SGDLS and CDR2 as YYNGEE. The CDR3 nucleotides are TGTGCCAGCAGCACACATTCCGAGGGCACTGAAGCTTTCTTT. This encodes CASSTHSEGTEAFF. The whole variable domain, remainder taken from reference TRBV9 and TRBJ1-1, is DSGVTQTPKHLITATGQRVTLRCSPRSGDLSVYWYQQSLDQGLQFLIQYYNGEERAKGNILERFSAQQFPDLHSELNLSSLELGDSALYFCASSTHSEGTEAFFGQGTRLTVV.

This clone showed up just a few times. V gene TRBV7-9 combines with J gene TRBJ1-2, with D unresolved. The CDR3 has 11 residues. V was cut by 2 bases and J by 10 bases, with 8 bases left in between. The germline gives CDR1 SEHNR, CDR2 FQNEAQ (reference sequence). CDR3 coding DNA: TGTGCCAGCAGCTTATCGGAGAACTACACCTTC. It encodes CASSLSENYTF. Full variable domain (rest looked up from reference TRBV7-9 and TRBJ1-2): DTGVSQNPRHKITKRGQNVTFRCDPISEHNRLYWYRQTLGQGPEFLTYFQNEAQLEKSRLLSDRFSAERPKGSFSTLEIQRTEQGDSAMYLCASSLSENYTFGSGTRLTVV.

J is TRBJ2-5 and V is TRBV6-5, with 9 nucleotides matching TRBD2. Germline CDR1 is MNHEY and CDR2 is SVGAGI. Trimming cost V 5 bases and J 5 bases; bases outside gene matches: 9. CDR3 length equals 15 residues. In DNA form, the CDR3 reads TGTGCCAGCAGTCCTGAGCGGGGGGCCGGTGAGACCCAGTACTTC. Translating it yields CASSPERGAGETQYF.

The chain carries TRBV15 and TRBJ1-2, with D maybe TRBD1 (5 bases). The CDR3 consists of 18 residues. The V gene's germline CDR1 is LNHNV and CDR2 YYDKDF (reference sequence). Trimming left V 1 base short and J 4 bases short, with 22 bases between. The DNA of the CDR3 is TGTGCCACCAGCAGAGGCGGGGCCCAAGCGGCTAGAGTCTATGGCTACACCTTC. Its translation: CATSRGGAQAARVYGYTF.

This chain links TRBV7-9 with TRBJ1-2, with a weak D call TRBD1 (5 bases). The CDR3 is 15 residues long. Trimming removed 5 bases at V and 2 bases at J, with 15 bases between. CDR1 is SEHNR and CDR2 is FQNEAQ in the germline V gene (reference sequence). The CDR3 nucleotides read TGTGCCAGCAGCCCTCCTCCGACAGTCAACTATGGCTACACCTTC. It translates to CASSPPPTVNYGYTF.

In nucleotides, the CDR3 is TGTGCCAGCAGACACTCCGGGACTAGCGGATACAATGAGCAGTTCTTC. As protein: CASRHSGTSGYNEQFF. The gene calls are TRBV27 and TRBJ2-1; TRBD2 agrees at 11 bases. The CDR3 sequence is 16 residues long. V was clipped by 6 bases and J by 4 bases; unmatched bases: 8. CDR1 MNHEY and CDR2 SMNVEV come from the germline V gene (reference sequence).

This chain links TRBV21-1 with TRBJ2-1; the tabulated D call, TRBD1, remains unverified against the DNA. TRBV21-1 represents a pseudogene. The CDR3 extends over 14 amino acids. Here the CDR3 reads CASSRSNRNNEQFF. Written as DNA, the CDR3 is TGTGCCAGCAGCAGGAGCAACAGGAACAATGAGCAGTTCTTC.